The rows below give T cell receptor beta chains drawn from one sample of a study of shared clonotypes between healthy human individuals. Data came from immunoSEQ multiplex PCR; TCRdb stores just in-frame clones and leaves some out. The sample yields some 1,400,000 clones, more than 95% seen once. The sequencing sample was made of naive CD4+ T cells sorted from blood. These TCRs come from a man younger than 40 in good health. The CDR3 runs from the conserved cysteine through the conserved F or W. The D gene is left open where the match is weak. Where a row states a size, it is once, few, many or the class of an expanded clone; other rows omit it.

clone size: .
D gene: .
J gene: TRBJ2-7
CDR3 length: 18
V gene: TRBV7-2
CDR3 DNA: TGTGCCAGCAGCACCGGTTGGAACCGTTTCCCCAGCTCCTACGAGCAGTACTTC
CDR3 protein: CASSTGWNRFPSSYEQYF

clone size: .
D gene: .
J gene: TRBJ2-7
CDR3 length: 15
V gene: TRBV6-1
CDR3 DNA: TGTGCCAGCAGTGAAAGGACCGGCTCAGCCTACGAGCAGTACTTC
CDR3 protein: CASSERTGSAYEQYF

clone size: few
D gene: .
J gene: TRBJ2-2
CDR3 length: 15
V gene: TRBV5-1
CDR3 DNA: TGCGCCAGCAGCCCTACTAGAAAGAACACCGGGGAGCTGTTTTTT
CDR3 protein: CASSPTRKNTGELFF

clone size: .
D gene: .
J gene: TRBJ2-7
CDR3 length: 14
V gene: TRBV5-1
CDR3 DNA: TGCGCCAGCAGCTTGGCGGTAGCATCCTACGAGCAGTACTTC
CDR3 protein: CASSLAVASYEQYF

clone size: .
D gene: .
J gene: TRBJ2-7
CDR3 length: 12
V gene: TRBV5-1
CDR3 DNA: TGCGCCAGCAGCTTCAACGTCGACGAGCAGTACTTC
CDR3 protein: CASSFNVDEQYF

clone size: .
D gene: .
J gene: TRBJ1-1
CDR3 length: 14
V gene: TRBV19
CDR3 DNA: TGTGCCAGTAGTGAGGGGCCAGGGCCTGCTGAAGCTTTCTTT
CDR3 protein: CASSEGPGPAEAFF

clone size: .
D gene: TRBD1
J gene: TRBJ1-1
CDR3 length: 18
V gene: TRBV5-4
CDR3 DNA: TGTGCCAGCAGCGTTTGGGGACAGGGGGTCCGGGAGAACACTGAAGCTTTCTTT
CDR3 protein: CASSVWGQGVRENTEAFF

clone size: .
D gene: TRBD1
J gene: TRBJ2-3
CDR3 length: 13
V gene: TRBV7-9
CDR3 DNA: TGTGCCAGCAGCCGGACAGGGAGGGATACGCAGTATTTT
CDR3 protein: CASSRTGRDTQYF

clone size: .
D gene: TRBD2
J gene: TRBJ2-2
CDR3 length: 18
V gene: TRBV18
CDR3 DNA: TGTGCCAGCTCACCCCTACGAGCGGGAGGAGGGACCACCGGGGAGCTGTTTTTT
CDR3 protein: CASSPLRAGGGTTGELFF

clone size: once
D gene: .
J gene: TRBJ1-5
CDR3 length: 13
V gene: TRBV6-1
CDR3 DNA: TGTGCCAGCAGTGAAAGAGGGGACCAGCCCCAGCATTTT
CDR3 protein: CASSERGDQPQHF

clone size: .
D gene: .
J gene: TRBJ1-4
CDR3 length: 15
V gene: TRBV21-1
CDR3 DNA: TGTGCCAGCAGCCAAGCAGTCATTGAGGATGAAAAACTGTTTTTT
CDR3 protein: CASSQAVIEDEKLFF

clone size: .
D gene: TRBD2
J gene: TRBJ2-3
CDR3 length: 18
V gene: TRBV6-4
CDR3 DNA: TGTGCCAGCAGTGACTCGACCGGACTAGCGGGGAGCACAGATACGCAGTATTTT
CDR3 protein: CASSDSTGLAGSTDTQYF

clone size: .
D gene: .
J gene: TRBJ1-3
CDR3 length: 14
V gene: TRBV28
CDR3 DNA: TGTGCCAGCAGCCACGGAGGGGCTGGAAACACCATATATTTT
CDR3 protein: CASSHGGAGNTIYF

clone size: .
D gene: TRBD2
J gene: TRBJ2-7
CDR3 length: 17
V gene: TRBV10-3
CDR3 DNA: TGTGCCATCAGTGATATGAGCGGGAGCACCCCCCCCTACGAGCAGTACTTC
CDR3 protein: CAISDMSGSTPPYEQYF

clone size: .
D gene: TRBD1
J gene: TRBJ2-1
CDR3 length: 15
V gene: TRBV11-2
CDR3 DNA: TGTGCCAGCAGCGCTCAGGGGGCGACCAACAATGAGCAGTTCTTC
CDR3 protein: CASSAQGATNNEQFF

clone size: .
D gene: .
J gene: TRBJ1-5
CDR3 length: 14
V gene: TRBV4-1
CDR3 DNA: TGCGCCAGCAGCCAAGATGACGGCTATCAGCCCCAGCATTTT
CDR3 protein: CASSQDDGYQPQHF

clone size: .
D gene: .
J gene: TRBJ1-2
CDR3 length: 14
V gene: TRBV6-5
CDR3 DNA: TGTGCCAGCAGTTACTCAGGGAGAGAGGGCGGCTACACCTTC
CDR3 protein: CASSYSGREGGYTF

clone size: .
D gene: .
J gene: TRBJ2-5
CDR3 length: 15
V gene: TRBV9
CDR3 DNA: TGTGCCAGCAGCGTAGGAACCGACAGACAAGAGACCCAGTACTTC
CDR3 protein: CASSVGTDRQETQYF

clone size: once
D gene: .
J gene: TRBJ2-6
CDR3 length: 18
V gene: TRBV9
CDR3 DNA: TGTGCCAGCAGCGTAGACGGGACGCTTAGCTCTGGGGCCAACGTCCTGACTTTC
CDR3 protein: CASSVDGTLSSGANVLTF

clone size: .
D gene: .
J gene: TRBJ1-1
CDR3 length: 15
V gene: TRBV28
CDR3 DNA: TGTGCCAGCAGCCAAAGCGACGGAATGAACACTGAAGCTTTCTTT
CDR3 protein: CASSQSDGMNTEAFF

clone size: .
D gene: .
J gene: TRBJ1-1
CDR3 length: 10
V gene: TRBV2
CDR3 DNA: TGTGCCAGCAGGGGGCCCGAAGCTTTCTTT
CDR3 protein: CASRGPEAFF

clone size: .
D gene: TRBD2
J gene: TRBJ2-1
CDR3 length: 17
V gene: TRBV18
CDR3 DNA: TGTGCCAGCTCACCACCGGCTACTAGCGGGGGAGGCAATGAGCAGTTCTTC
CDR3 protein: CASSPPATSGGGNEQFF

clone size: .
D gene: TRBD1
J gene: TRBJ2-2
CDR3 length: 13
V gene: TRBV5-1
CDR3 DNA: TGCGCCAGCAGCATGGACAGGGCCGGGGAGCTGTTTTTT
CDR3 protein: CASSMDRAGELFF

clone size: .
D gene: TRBD1
J gene: TRBJ2-5
CDR3 length: 15
V gene: TRBV5-4
CDR3 DNA: TGTGCCAGCAGCATTCGACAGGGGGCCGGCGAGACCCAGTACTTC
CDR3 protein: CASSIRQGAGETQYF

clone size: .
D gene: TRBD2
J gene: TRBJ2-7
CDR3 length: 15
V gene: TRBV7-9
CDR3 DNA: TGTGCCAGCAGCCCGGGACTAGCGGGAGTAAACGAGCAGTACTTC
CDR3 protein: CASSPGLAGVNEQYF

clone size: .
D gene: .
J gene: TRBJ2-7
CDR3 length: 14
V gene: TRBV28
CDR3 DNA: TGTGCCAGCAGTTTAAGCGGGACATCCTACGAGCAGTACTTC
CDR3 protein: CASSLSGTSYEQYF

clone size: .
D gene: TRBD1
J gene: TRBJ2-7
CDR3 length: 14
V gene: TRBV9
CDR3 DNA: TGTGCCAGCAGCGCCAGACAGGGTCGGGACGAGCAGTACTTC
CDR3 protein: CASSARQGRDEQYF

clone size: .
D gene: .
J gene: TRBJ1-1
CDR3 length: 14
V gene: TRBV18
CDR3 DNA: TGTGCCAGCTCACGCAACCACGTGAACACTGAAGCTTTCTTT
CDR3 protein: CASSRNHVNTEAFF

clone size: .
D gene: TRBD2
J gene: TRBJ2-1
CDR3 length: 16
V gene: TRBV5-5
CDR3 DNA: TGTGCCAGCAGCTTGGCGCTAGCGGAAACCTACAATGAGCAGTTCTTC
CDR3 protein: CASSLALAETYNEQFF

clone size: .
D gene: TRBD1
J gene: TRBJ1-2
CDR3 length: 13
V gene: TRBV6-1
CDR3 DNA: TGTGCCAGCAGTGAAGGACAGGGGTTAGGCTACACCTTC
CDR3 protein: CASSEGQGLGYTF

clone size: .
D gene: TRBD2
J gene: TRBJ2-5
CDR3 length: 16
V gene: TRBV5-1
CDR3 DNA: TGCGCCAGCAGCACGGGACTAGCGGGAGCCGAGGAGACCCAGTACTTC
CDR3 protein: CASSTGLAGAEETQYF

clone size: .
D gene: .
J gene: TRBJ1-2
CDR3 length: 13
V gene: TRBV19
CDR3 DNA: TGTGCCAGTAGGAGGACAGCTTACTATGGCTACACCTTC
CDR3 protein: CASRRTAYYGYTF

clone size: .
D gene: .
J gene: TRBJ2-7
CDR3 length: 14
V gene: TRBV28
CDR3 DNA: TGTGCCAGCAGTTTAAGAGGAACCTCCTACGAGCAGTACTTC
CDR3 protein: CASSLRGTSYEQYF

clone size: .
D gene: .
J gene: TRBJ2-7
CDR3 length: 12
V gene: TRBV5-1
CDR3 DNA: TGCGCCAGCAGCCCTGACACATCCGAGCAGTACTTC
CDR3 protein: CASSPDTSEQYF

clone size: .
D gene: .
J gene: TRBJ2-1
CDR3 length: 18
V gene: TRBV28
CDR3 DNA: TGTGCCAGCAGTTTTTGGAGACAGCGAAGAAGCTCCTACAATGAGCAGTTCTTC
CDR3 protein: CASSFWRQRRSSYNEQFF

clone size: .
D gene: TRBD1
J gene: TRBJ2-3
CDR3 length: 12
V gene: TRBV2
CDR3 DNA: TGTGCCACGGGACAGGGGGCAGATACGCAGTATTTT
CDR3 protein: CATGQGADTQYF

clone size: .
D gene: .
J gene: TRBJ1-1
CDR3 length: 16
V gene: TRBV30
CDR3 DNA: TGTGCCTGGATCTTCCGGGGAGGAGTGGGGAACACTGAAGCTTTCTTT
CDR3 protein: CAWIFRGGVGNTEAFF

clone size: .
D gene: .
J gene: TRBJ2-7
CDR3 length: 15
V gene: TRBV19
CDR3 DNA: TGTGCCAGTCGAATAACAGGGCAACCTTCCTACGAGCAGTACTTC
CDR3 protein: CASRITGQPSYEQYF

clone size: .
D gene: TRBD2
J gene: TRBJ2-7
CDR3 length: 17
V gene: TRBV10-2
CDR3 DNA: TGCGCCAGCAGTCTGACTAGCGGGAGGGCGGTTACCTACGAGCAGTACTTC
CDR3 protein: CASSLTSGRAVTYEQYF

clone size: .
D gene: .
J gene: TRBJ2-1
CDR3 length: 12
V gene: TRBV30
CDR3 DNA: TGTGCCTGGAGTATGAGAGCCCATGAGCAGTTCTTC
CDR3 protein: CAWSMRAHEQFF

clone size: .
D gene: .
J gene: TRBJ2-2
CDR3 length: 14
V gene: TRBV29-1
CDR3 DNA: TGCAGCGTTGAGGGACTCGTGAACACCGGGGAGCTGTTTTTT
CDR3 protein: CSVEGLVNTGELFF

clone size: .
D gene: .
J gene: TRBJ2-7
CDR3 length: 17
V gene: TRBV23-1
CDR3 DNA: TGCGCCAGCAGTCAATTAGCGTCCCGGCCGTGGGTGTACGAGCAGTACTTC
CDR3 protein: CASSQLASRPWVYEQYF

clone size: .
D gene: .
J gene: TRBJ2-7
CDR3 length: 13
V gene: TRBV2
CDR3 DNA: TGTGCCAGCCTCCCGGACGTCTCCTACGAGCAGTACTTC
CDR3 protein: CASLPDVSYEQYF

clone size: .
D gene: .
J gene: TRBJ2-2
CDR3 length: 12
V gene: TRBV5-4
CDR3 DNA: TGTGCCAGCAGCTTGGGTGCCGGGGAGCTGTTTTTT
CDR3 protein: CASSLGAGELFF

clone size: .
D gene: TRBD2
J gene: TRBJ2-7
CDR3 length: 15
V gene: TRBV6-7
CDR3 DNA: TGTGCCACCCTATCGGTGGGGGAACGGGAGGACGAGCAGTACTTC
CDR3 protein: CATLSVGEREDEQYF

clone size: once
D gene: TRBD2
J gene: TRBJ2-1
CDR3 length: 16
V gene: TRBV5-4
CDR3 DNA: TGTGCCAGCAGCGCCCTACTAGCGGGGGAAAACAATGAGCAGTTCTTC
CDR3 protein: CASSALLAGENNEQFF

clone size: once
D gene: TRBD2
J gene: TRBJ2-7
CDR3 length: 15
V gene: TRBV5-4
CDR3 DNA: TGTGCCAGCAGCTTGGAGGCTAGCGGACTCTACGAGCAGTACTTC
CDR3 protein: CASSLEASGLYEQYF

clone size: once
D gene: TRBD2
J gene: TRBJ2-1
CDR3 length: 14
V gene: TRBV4-1
CDR3 DNA: TGCGCCAGCAGGATAGCGGGAGCCTACAATGAGCAGTTCTTC
CDR3 protein: CASRIAGAYNEQFF

clone size: .
D gene: .
J gene: TRBJ2-2
CDR3 length: 16
V gene: TRBV2
CDR3 DNA: TGTGCCAGCAGTAGGGATTTTCGCCCGATCACCGGGGAGCTGTTTTTT
CDR3 protein: CASSRDFRPITGELFF

clone size: .
D gene: TRBD1
J gene: TRBJ2-5
CDR3 length: 14
V gene: TRBV18
CDR3 DNA: TGTGCCAGTTTGACAGGGCTTAATCAAGAGACCCAGTACTTC
CDR3 protein: CASLTGLNQETQYF

clone size: .
D gene: TRBD2
J gene: TRBJ2-3
CDR3 length: 17
V gene: TRBV27
CDR3 DNA: TGTGCCAGCAGTTTCCACGGGACTAGCGATTTTCTAGATACGCAGTATTTT
CDR3 protein: CASSFHGTSDFLDTQYF

clone size: .
D gene: TRBD1
J gene: TRBJ1-2
CDR3 length: 14
V gene: TRBV7-2
CDR3 DNA: TGTGCCAGCAGCCCGGACAGGGGGCAGAATGGCTACACCTTC
CDR3 protein: CASSPDRGQNGYTF

clone size: .
D gene: .
J gene: TRBJ2-7
CDR3 length: 15
V gene: TRBV7-8
CDR3 DNA: TGTGCCAGCAGCTTAGCTGAGCGAGGGTTTCGCGAGCAGTACTTC
CDR3 protein: CASSLAERGFREQYF

clone size: .
D gene: .
J gene: TRBJ2-6
CDR3 length: 14
V gene: TRBV5-4
CDR3 DNA: TGTGCCAGCAGCCAGAGACAAGGGGCCAACGTCCTGACTTTC
CDR3 protein: CASSQRQGANVLTF

clone size: .
D gene: TRBD1
J gene: TRBJ1-2
CDR3 length: 13
V gene: TRBV5-1
CDR3 DNA: TGCGCCAGCAGCTGGGGACAGAACTATGGCTACACCTTC
CDR3 protein: CASSWGQNYGYTF